Presented here are 14 T cell receptor beta chains from one specimen sequenced in a study of blood T cell repertoires in COVID-19. Profiled with immunoSEQ multiplex PCR; TCRdb holds only in-frame clones, not every one. The table records 50,000 to 70,000 clones, around 87% of them present only once. Sequenced input: peripheral blood. These receptors all stem from a man aged 60 to 69 with active or convalescent COVID-19.

The chain carries TRBV5-1 and TRBJ2-5, with 8 bases identical to TRBD2. Looked up from germline, CDR1 is SGHRS and CDR2 is YFSETQ. There are 14 residues in the CDR3. V was clipped by 8 bases and J by 5 bases; unmatched bases: 11. The CDR3 nucleotides read TGCGCCAGTTCCCTGGCGGGGGGTTGGGAGACCCAGTACTTC. Its translation: CASSLAGGWETQYF. Together with reference TRBV5-1 and TRBJ2-5, the CDR3 gives the full variable domain: KAGVTQTPRYLIKTRGQQVTLSCSPISGHRSVSWYQQTPGQGLQFLFEYFSETQRNKGNFPGRFSGRQFSNSRSEMNVSTLELGDSALYLCASSLAGGWETQYFGPGTRLLVL.

The chain recombines TRBV10-3 with TRBJ2-1; the match to TRBD2 covers 10 bases. J gave up 8 bases and V 5 bases, and 9 bases lay outside the gene matches. Germline CDR1 ENHRY, CDR2 SYGVKD. This CDR3 region has 15 residues. CDR3 nucleotides: TGTGCCATCAGTCCGACTAGCGGGCGAGGGCATGAGCAGTTCTTC. Translated, it gives CAISPTSGRGHEQFF.

This sequence joins TRBV5-1 and TRBJ1-1; D gene ambiguous. This CDR3 contains 15 residues. With 1 base removed from V and 1 base from J, the gap between germline ends came to 11 bases. CDR1 is SGHRS, CDR2 YFSETQ, per germline. The CDR3 protein is CASSLTDLRNTEAFF. The DNA for the CDR3 is TGCGCCAGCAGCTTGACTGACTTAAGGAACACTGAAGCTTTCTTT.

This clone appeared once. The CDR3 sequence: CASRDNSGNTIYF. The CDR3 nucleotides read TGTGCCAGCCGGGACAACTCTGGAAACACCATATATTTT. This chain connects TRBV27 to TRBJ1-3; tentatively, D is TRBD1 (6 bases). The V gene's germline CDR1 is MNHEY and CDR2 SMNVEV (reference sequence). Trimming cost V 8 bases and J 0 bases, with 8 bases left between them. CDR3 length: 13 residues.

The J gene is TRBJ2-5, the V gene TRBV7-2; D is uncertain. Looked up from germline, CDR1 is SGHTA and CDR2 is FQGNSA. Trimming pared 1 base from V and 4 bases from J, leaving 7 bases between. This CDR3 comprises 13 residues. The CDR3 region has the DNA TGTGCCAGCAGCTTAGGCGTGAGAGAGACCCAGTACTTC. Translation: CASSLGVRETQYF.

V is TRBV3-1 (or the pseudogene TRBV3-2) and J is TRBJ1-4; D gene ambiguous. This CDR3 is 16 amino acids long. V lost 1 base to trimming and J lost 8 bases, with 17 bases between them. The germline CDR1 and CDR2 sequences are LGHDT and YNNKEL (reference sequence). In DNA form, the CDR3 reads TGTGCCAGCAGCCAAGCAAGACAAGGAGGAGGGGAAAAACTGTTTTTT. It specifies CASSQARQGGGEKLFF.

In its sample, this clone was seen once. The chain has TRBV7-9 and TRBJ1-1, with D possibly TRBD1 on 5 matching bases. The germline CDR1 and CDR2 sequences are SEHNR and FQNEAQ (reference sequence). This CDR3 spans 16 amino acids. V was shortened by 3 bases and J by 9 bases, with 23 bases between the two germline ends. The DNA for the CDR3 is TGTGCCAGCAGCTTCGGGACTCACCTGTGGGCCGAGCAAGCTTTCTTT. Protein sequence: CASSFGTHLWAEQAFF.

For the CDR3, the DNA is TGTGCCTCCGGGGACAGGGGGGCCTACGAGCAGTACTTC. It encodes CASGDRGAYEQYF. J is TRBJ2-7 and V is TRBV3-1 (or the pseudogene TRBV3-2), with 11 nucleotides matching TRBD1. CDR3 length: 13 residues. Germline V gene data show CDR1 as LGHDT and CDR2 as YNNKEL (reference sequence). With V trimmed by 11 bases and J by 2 bases, 5 bases remained unmatched.

The chain uses TRBV5-1 and TRBJ2-2; the match to TRBD2 covers 10 bases. V was pared by 0 bases and J by 4 bases, with 3 bases of the junction left unmatched. Germline V lookup: CDR1 SGHRS, CDR2 YFSETQ. The CDR3 sequence is 16 residues long. CDR3 DNA sequence: TGCGCCAGCAGCTTGGTAGTAGCGGGGGGCACCGGGGAGCTGTTTTTT. It yields the protein CASSLVVAGGTGELFF.

The rearrangement uses TRBV5-4 and TRBJ1-1; D is undetermined. In germline, CDR1 is SGHNT, CDR2 YYREEE (reference sequence). The V gene lost 4 bases and the J gene lost 5 bases, with 12 bases spanning the gap. There are 13 residues in the CDR3. CDR3 loop: CASSPVGGTEAFF. CDR3 DNA: TGTGCCAGCAGCCCGGTCGGTGGTACTGAAGCTTTCTTT.

This clone has only one observation. The genes are TRBV6-6 and TRBJ2-2; D remains unclear. Trimming removed 6 bases from V and 1 base from J, with 12 bases in between. Germline CDR1 reads MNHNY; CDR2 reads SVGAGI (reference sequence). The CDR3 sequence is 15 residues long. CDR3 sequence (DNA): TGTGCCAGCAGCGCGAGACGCGGGAACACCGGGGAGCTGTTTTTT. This translates into CASSARRGNTGELFF.

This rearrangement joins TRBV6-5 to TRBJ1-2; 10 bases align to TRBD1. CDR1 is MNHEY, CDR2 SVGAGI, per germline. There are 13 residues in the CDR3. The chain's CDR3 is CTTSGTGVYGYTF. The CDR3 DNA is TGTACCACAAGCGGGACAGGGGTCTATGGCTACACCTTC.

The rearrangement links TRBV27 to TRBJ2-1; 14 bases fit TRBD2. With V trimmed by 6 bases and J by 1 base, 8 bases remained unmatched. The CDR3 has 18 amino acids. Germline V gene lookup returns CDR1 MNHEY and CDR2 SMNVEV (reference sequence). The chain's CDR3 is CASSTGLAGVVSYNEQFF. As DNA, the CDR3 is TGTGCCAGCAGCACGGGACTAGCGGGAGTCGTATCCTACAATGAGCAGTTCTTC.

This clone has only one observation. The gene calls are TRBV12-3 or TRBV12-4 and TRBJ1-2; TRBD1 aligns across 9 bases. There are 13 residues in the CDR3. Trimming cost V 3 bases and J 6 bases; bases outside gene matches: 2. The CDR3 spells CASSFDRGDGYTF. The CDR3 DNA is TGTGCCAGCAGTTTCGACAGGGGGGATGGCTACACCTTC.